Listed here are 23 T cell receptor beta chains from one sample, sequenced in a study of blood T cell repertoires in COVID-19. The method was immunoSEQ multiplex PCR; TCRdb's version includes in-frame clones alone and lacks a portion of them. The table includes about 280,000 clones, around 85% detected once. Specimen: PBMCs or T cells enriched from blood (not recorded which). These receptors were taken from a woman in her 50s who had recovered from COVID-19.

The rearrangement links TRBV28 to TRBJ1-2; 8 bases align to TRBD1. Germline V gene sequence: CDR1 MDHEN, CDR2 SYDVKM. The CDR3 contains 13 residues. Trimming removed 5 bases from V and 13 bases from J; junction bases left unmatched: 12. The CDR3 is CASSQIVDRAGTF. CDR3 nucleotides: TGTGCCAGCAGTCAGATTGTGGACAGGGCCGGCACCTTC.

V and J are TRBV6-5 and TRBJ2-2, with TRBD1 matching over 7 bases. V was clipped by 4 bases and J by 0 bases; unmatched bases: 2. Germline-derived CDR1 and CDR2 are MNHEY and SVGAGI. The CDR3 has 15 residues. The CDR3 DNA reads TGTGCCAGCAGTTTGGGGACAGCGAACACCGGGGAGCTGTTTTTT. Protein: CASSLGTANTGELFF.

The chain joins TRBV28 to TRBJ1-3; D ambiguous. The V gene's germline CDR1 is MDHEN and CDR2 SYDVKM. V lost 8 bases and J lost 0, with 11 bases in between. The CDR3 sequence is 14 residues long. CDR3 region: CASRDSYSGNTIYF. DNA for the CDR3: TGTGCCAGCCGCGACTCCTACTCTGGAAACACCATATATTTT.

V usage is TRBV3-1 (or the pseudogene TRBV3-2) and J usage is TRBJ2-3; the match to TRBD2 covers 7 bases. Germline CDR1 reads LGHDT; CDR2 reads YNNKEL (reference sequence). Losses at the gene ends were 0 bases for V and 0 bases for J; bases not matched to a gene: 12. The CDR3 is 19 amino acids. The CDR3 DNA reads as TGTGCCAGCAGCCAAGATCTAAGCGGGACCCTTTCTAGCACAGATACGCAGTATTTT. Encoded protein: CASSQDLSGTLSSTDTQYF.

This chain connects TRBV30 to TRBJ2-5; D might be TRBD2 (5 bases). This CDR3 is 12 amino acids long. Trimming removed 3 bases from V and 5 bases from J, with 10 bases in between. Germline V gene data show CDR1 as GTSNPN and CDR2 as SVGIG (reference sequence). The CDR3 loop is CAWRDLAETQYF. The CDR3 nucleotides read TGTGCCTGGAGGGACTTGGCGGAGACCCAGTACTTC.

The chain carries TRBV11-2 and TRBJ2-5, with 10 nucleotides matching TRBD1. The CDR3 is 14 amino acids. Unmatched junction bases numbered 5, after V lost 5 bases and J lost 5 bases. Germline V gene lookup returns CDR1 SGHAT and CDR2 FQNNGV. The CDR3 sequence: CASSRDRGRETQYF. The CDR3 nucleotides are TGTGCCAGCAGCCGGGACAGGGGCAGGGAGACCCAGTACTTC.

The chain has TRBV6-2 or TRBV6-3 and TRBJ1-5, with D perhaps TRBD1 (5 bases). Trimming pared 5 bases from V and 4 bases from J, leaving 21 bases between. This CDR3 is 17 amino acids long. The germline V gene encodes CDR1 MNHEY and CDR2 SVGEGT. This CDR3 reads CASSPLNSGMRNQPQHF. The DNA of the CDR3 is TGTGCCAGCAGTCCACTGAACTCAGGGATGAGGAATCAGCCCCAGCATTTT.

This clone has just one count. The J gene is TRBJ1-4, the V gene TRBV19; 8 bases match TRBD1. The ends lost 2 bases at V and 8 bases at J; junction bases unmatched: 4. CDR1 is LNHDA and CDR2 is SQIVND in the germline V gene (reference sequence). The CDR3 sequence is 14 residues long. The CDR3 region is CASSIQGAQEKLFF. The CDR3 DNA is TGTGCCAGTAGTATACAGGGGGCCCAAGAAAAACTGTTTTTT.

In this sample, this clone turned up a few times. The chain has TRBV29-1 and TRBJ1-2; no firm D call. V was shortened by 7 bases and J by 5 bases, with 20 bases between the two germline ends. CDR3 length: 14 amino acids. Germline CDR1 reads SQVTM; CDR2 reads ANQGSEA. CDR3 sequence reads: CSAPDLSGRYGYTF. In DNA form, the CDR3 reads TGCAGCGCCCCGGACCTTTCGGGAAGGTATGGCTACACCTTC.

The V gene is TRBV3-1 (or the pseudogene TRBV3-2), the J gene TRBJ2-7, with D unclear. CDR3 length equals 13 residues. Germline CDR1 and CDR2: LGHDT and YNNKEL (reference sequence). V lost 2 bases, J lost 3 bases, and 8 bases lay in between. This chain's CDR3 is CASSQLSRYEQYF. In DNA form, the CDR3 reads TGTGCCAGCAGCCAATTGTCTCGCTACGAGCAGTACTTC.

This rearrangement joins TRBV3-1 (or the pseudogene TRBV3-2) to TRBJ2-1; a possible D gene is TRBD2 (6 bases). With 4 bases removed from V and 1 base from J, the gap between germline ends came to 11 bases. Germline-derived CDR1 and CDR2 are LGHDT and YNNKEL (reference sequence). The CDR3 consists of 15 residues. CDR3 DNA sequence: TGTGCCAGCAGCCCGGATGGGGGGTCCTACAATGAGCAGTTCTTC. It yields the protein CASSPDGGSYNEQFF.

This clone was observed a handful of times. The CDR3 is CASSFVSGDRGMHTEAFF. CDR3 nucleotide sequence: TGTGCCAGCAGCTTCGTTTCTGGGGACAGGGGTATGCACACTGAAGCTTTCTTT. The chain couples TRBV7-6 to TRBJ1-1; 10 positions match TRBD1. CDR1 SGHVS and CDR2 FNYEAQ come from the germline V gene. The CDR3 runs to 18 residues. V shed 3 bases and J 3 bases; nucleotides not matched to a gene: 13. Using reference TRBV7-6 and TRBJ1-1 for the parts outside the CDR3, the full variable domain is GAGVSQSPRYKVTKRGQDVALRCDPISGHVSLYWYRQALGQGPEFLTYFNYEAQQDKSGLPNDRFSAERPEGSISTLTIQRTEQRDSAMYRCASSFVSGDRGMHTEAFFGQGTRLTVV.

This sequence joins TRBV14 and TRBJ2-2; 7 positions match TRBD1. CDR3 length: 17 residues. Germline V CDR1 and CDR2: SGHDN, FVKESK. The V segment lost 0 bases and the J segment 5 bases; nucleotides outside the gene matches: 9. CDR3 sequence reads: CASSQDFARQGTGELFF. The CDR3 nucleotides are TGTGCCAGCAGCCAAGATTTCGCCCGACAGGGAACCGGGGAGCTGTTTTTT.

The rearrangement uses TRBV5-8 and TRBJ2-1, with D perhaps matching TRBD2 (6 bases). V was cut by 4 bases and J by 5 bases, with 25 bases left in between. Germline assignment: CDR1 SGHTS and CDR2 YDEGEE. The CDR3 extends over 18 amino acids. This CDR3 is CASSPFGGSPGLHNEQFF. CDR3 nucleotides: TGTGCCAGCAGCCCATTTGGGGGAAGCCCGGGACTGCACAATGAGCAGTTCTTC.

V gene TRBV25-1 combines with J gene TRBJ1-5; TRBD1 agrees at 7 bases. This CDR3 has 15 residues. Unmatched junction bases numbered 4, after V lost 1 base and J lost 4 bases. Germline V gene sequence: CDR1 MGHDK, CDR2 SYGVNS. The CDR3 DNA reads TGTGCCAGCAGTGAATCCGAGACAGGGAATCAGCCCCAGCATTTT. Protein product: CASSESETGNQPQHF.

This chain joins TRBV18 and TRBJ1-1, with 11 bases identical to TRBD1. V trimming: 0 bases; J trimming: 6 bases; junction bases outside the gene matches: 6. Per germline, CDR1 KGHSH and CDR2 LQKENI. The CDR3 has 16 residues. Here the CDR3 DNA reads TGTGCCAGCTCACCACCTAATAGGGACAGGGGGGCTGAAGCTTTCTTT. It codes for CASSPPNRDRGAEAFF.

This rearrangement joins TRBV10-3 to TRBJ2-7, with TRBD2 identical over 10 bases. Germline V CDR1 and CDR2: ENHRY, SYGVKD. This CDR3 has 15 amino acids. The V segment lost 10 bases and the J segment 7 bases; nucleotides outside the gene matches: 16. CDR3 sequence (DNA): TGTGCCAGCAGCCTAGCGGGAGTCGGCGTGGGAGAGCAGTACTTC. It codes for CASSLAGVGVGEQYF.

This chain joins TRBV28 and TRBJ1-5, with 7 bases matching TRBD1. The length of the CDR3 is 12 residues. Germline assignment: CDR1 MDHEN and CDR2 SYDVKM. The junction had 4 bases not matched to a gene; V was cut back by 8 bases and J by 6 bases. In DNA, the CDR3 is TGTGCCAGCCATGACAGGGCTCAGCCCCAGCATTTT. It codes for CASHDRAQPQHF.

This chain connects TRBV3-1 (or the pseudogene TRBV3-2) to TRBJ1-3; no clear D. The CDR3 is 13 residues long. From germline, CDR1 is LGHDT and CDR2 YNNKEL (reference sequence). The ends were cut back, 1 base at V and 8 bases at J, with 9 bases in the middle. CDR3 DNA sequence: TGTGCCAGCAGCCAAGTGTGGGGAGACACCATATATTTT. This translates into CASSQVWGDTIYF.

The V and J genes are TRBV6-5 and TRBJ2-1, with 8 bases that match TRBD2. Germline loops: CDR1 MNHEY, CDR2 SVGAGI. The CDR3 covers 15 residues. V shed 6 bases, J shed 2 bases, and the junction held 6 bases outside the gene matches. DNA of the CDR3: TGTGCCAGCAGGGTAGCGGGACGCACCTACAATGAGCAGTTCTTC. It encodes CASRVAGRTYNEQFF.

The chain recombines TRBV11-2 with TRBJ2-7; TRBD2 matches at 8 bases. The germline gives CDR1 SGHAT, CDR2 FQNNGV. The J segment lost 4 bases and the V segment lost 4 bases, leaving 21 bases of the junction unmatched. CDR3 length: 19 amino acids. CDR3 sequence: CASSWGGGPSTSTSYEQYF. The CDR3 DNA reads TGTGCCAGCAGCTGGGGCGGGGGGCCTTCGACTAGTACGAGTTACGAGCAGTACTTC.

The V gene is TRBV7-9, the J gene TRBJ2-1, with D perhaps TRBD2 (7 bases). Germline CDR1 reads SEHNR; CDR2 reads FQNEAQ (reference sequence). Trimming removed 4 bases from V and 7 bases from J, with 23 bases in between. The CDR3 has 17 amino acids. The CDR3 bases are TGTGCCAGCAGCTCCCGGGCGGGGGCCGTTCTGAGGAATGAGCAGTTCTTC. Translating it yields CASSSRAGAVLRNEQFF.

The genes are TRBV10-2 and TRBJ1-5; no definite D call. Trimming took off 4 bases at V and 11 bases at J, with 12 bases between the two ends. Germline V CDR1 and CDR2: WSHSY, SAAADI. The CDR3 consists of 12 residues. The DNA of the CDR3 is TGCGCCAGCAGTGTTGGCGGTGCAGCCCAGCATTTT. It translates to CASSVGGAAQHF.